This TCR beta chain was identified during a study of graft-versus-host responses after intestinal transplantation. Overall study: Transplant types were multivisceral, liver-intestinal, or isolated intestinal. Regarding the study as a whole: Recipient marrow showed GvH clones, some seen first in ileum or blood. Association was observed between peak circulating GvH clone levels and early post-transplant HvG declines.

V shed 2 bases, J shed 6 bases, and the junction held 16 bases outside the gene matches. This CDR3 region has 18 residues. Germline assignment: CDR1 SEHNR and CDR2 FQNEAQ (reference sequence). For this clone: Its antigen remains unknown.

This table comes from immunoSEQ multiplex PCR, and its TCRdb copy is limited to in-frame clones, with some not included. The sample consists of approximately 90,000 clones, about 92% of them appearing once. The V and J genes are TRBV7-9 and TRBJ1-2, with 9 nucleotides matching TRBD1. This TCR was recovered from a human donor who received an intestinal transplant. Material: unstimulated CD8+ T cells sorted from spleen or lymph node cells, obtained before intestinal transplant. CDR3 region: CASSLSPGQGLQIDGYTF. The CDR3 coding sequence is TGTGCCAGCAGCTTAAGTCCGGGACAGGGACTACAGATTGATGGCTACACCTTC.